This is a list of T cell receptor beta chains from one sample in a study of Graves' ophthalmopathy and Graves' hyperthyroidism. TCRdb used MiXCR to reprocess the multiplex PCR reads, holding one entry per CDR3 protein. Altogether fewer than 600,000 distinct CDR3 sequences are present, about an eighth being singletons, with the ten largest covering approximately 9.8%. The sample comprised blood. The receptors come from a woman under 40 with Graves' ophthalmopathy. CDR3s include the opening cysteine and the closing phenylalanine or tryptophan. The order of the fields is clone size, CDR3 length, J gene, V gene, D gene, CDR3 DNA, CDR3 protein. The D gene is left open where the match is weak. The size entry is marked missing in some rows and otherwise reads once, few, many or a size class.

clone_size: few; cdr3_length: 16; j_call: TRBJ1-3; v_call: TRBV11-2; d_call: NA; cdr3_nt: TGTGCCAGCAGCCTCCCGGGAAGGGTCTCTGGAAACACCATATATTTT; cdr3_aa: CASSLPGRVSGNTIYF
clone_size: many; cdr3_length: 14; j_call: TRBJ2-5; v_call: TRBV12-3/TRBV12-4; d_call: TRBD1; cdr3_nt: TGTGCCAGCAGTTTTAAGGGGGCGATTGAGACCCAGTACTTC; cdr3_aa: CASSFKGAIETQYF
clone_size: few; cdr3_length: 16; j_call: TRBJ1-6; v_call: TRBV28; d_call: TRBD1; cdr3_nt: TGTGCCAGCAGTTTTTCCTTGGCAGGGGGCTATTCACCCCTCCACTTT; cdr3_aa: CASSFSLAGGYSPLHF
clone_size: NA; cdr3_length: 16; j_call: TRBJ2-5; v_call: TRBV5-1; d_call: NA; cdr3_nt: TGCGCCAGCAGCGGAATTACCGGGAGAACCCGAGAGACCCAGTACTTC; cdr3_aa: CASSGITGRTRETQYF
clone_size: many; cdr3_length: 12; j_call: TRBJ1-1; v_call: TRBV30; d_call: NA; cdr3_nt: TGTGCCTGGAACGAGATTTCCACTGAAGCTTTCTTT; cdr3_aa: CAWNEISTEAFF
clone_size: NA; cdr3_length: 16; j_call: TRBJ1-1; v_call: TRBV24-1; d_call: TRBD1; cdr3_nt: TGTGCCACCAGTGATTCGACCGGGACAGGGTTCTCTGAAGCTTTCTTT; cdr3_aa: CATSDSTGTGFSEAFF
clone_size: many; cdr3_length: 17; j_call: TRBJ1-6; v_call: TRBV5-1; d_call: TRBD1; cdr3_nt: TGCGCCAGCAGCTTGGATTGGACAGGGGGCGTAAATTCACCCCTCCACTTT; cdr3_aa: CASSLDWTGGVNSPLHF
clone_size: few; cdr3_length: 14; j_call: TRBJ1-1; v_call: TRBV7-8; d_call: NA; cdr3_nt: TGTGCCAGCAGCCCTGACAGGAACTTTGAAGAAGCTTTCTTT; cdr3_aa: CASSPDRNFEEAFF
clone_size: many; cdr3_length: 15; j_call: TRBJ2-7; v_call: TRBV11-3; d_call: NA; cdr3_nt: TGTGCCAGCAGGCCCTGGGGTGAAGGGCCGTACGAGCAGTACTTC; cdr3_aa: CASRPWGEGPYEQYF
clone_size: many; cdr3_length: 19; j_call: TRBJ2-2; v_call: TRBV4-2; d_call: TRBD2; cdr3_nt: TGTGCCAGCAGCCAAGATGGGGTTCTAGCGGGAGTTAGAACCGGGGAGCTGTTTTTT; cdr3_aa: CASSQDGVLAGVRTGELFF
clone_size: NA; cdr3_length: 15; j_call: TRBJ2-4; v_call: TRBV7-2; d_call: NA; cdr3_nt: TGTGCCAGCAGCCAAGAGGCACGAGGGGAAAGCATTCAGTACTTC; cdr3_aa: CASSQEARGESIQYF
clone_size: many; cdr3_length: 14; j_call: TRBJ2-2; v_call: TRBV24-1; d_call: TRBD1; cdr3_nt: TGTGCCACCAGCGGACAGGGCAACACCGGGGAGCTGTTTTTT; cdr3_aa: CATSGQGNTGELFF
clone_size: NA; cdr3_length: 14; j_call: TRBJ1-1; v_call: TRBV6-2/TRBV6-3; d_call: TRBD1; cdr3_nt: TGTGCCAGCACCCTGACAGGGGAGAACACTGAAGCTTGCTTT; cdr3_aa: CASTLTGENTEACF
clone_size: few; cdr3_length: 14; j_call: TRBJ2-3; v_call: TRBV5-1; d_call: TRBD1; cdr3_nt: TGCGCCAGCAGTTCGGACAGGGTCGGAGGCACGCAGTATTTT; cdr3_aa: CASSSDRVGGTQYF
clone_size: many; cdr3_length: 15; j_call: TRBJ1-5; v_call: TRBV24-1; d_call: NA; cdr3_nt: TGTGCCACCAGTGACCCGCGGACAGGCAATCAGCCCCAGCATTTT; cdr3_aa: CATSDPRTGNQPQHF
clone_size: many; cdr3_length: 15; j_call: TRBJ1-6; v_call: TRBV20-1; d_call: TRBD1; cdr3_nt: TGCAGTGCTAGTTACTCGCGACAGGGGCGATCACCCCTCCACTTT; cdr3_aa: CSASYSRQGRSPLHF
clone_size: few; cdr3_length: 15; j_call: TRBJ2-1; v_call: TRBV7-9; d_call: TRBD1; cdr3_nt: TGTGCCAGCAGACGTCCGGGACAGGCCTACAATGAGCAGTTCTTC; cdr3_aa: CASRRPGQAYNEQFF
clone_size: NA; cdr3_length: 15; j_call: TRBJ2-7; v_call: TRBV18; d_call: TRBD2; cdr3_nt: TGTGCCAGCTCACCAACTAGCGGGGGGGTGAACGAGCAGTACTTC; cdr3_aa: CASSPTSGGVNEQYF
clone_size: many; cdr3_length: 15; j_call: TRBJ1-6; v_call: TRBV12-3/TRBV12-4; d_call: NA; cdr3_nt: TGTGCCAGCAGTCTCGGGTTTTCGCAGTCTTCACCCCTCCACTTT; cdr3_aa: CASSLGFSQSSPLHF
clone_size: many; cdr3_length: 11; j_call: TRBJ2-7; v_call: TRBV28; d_call: NA; cdr3_nt: TGTGCCAGCAAAAGAGAATACGAGCAGTACTTC; cdr3_aa: CASKREYEQYF
clone_size: many; cdr3_length: 14; j_call: TRBJ1-5; v_call: TRBV12-3/TRBV12-4; d_call: TRBD1; cdr3_nt: TGTGCCAGCAGCCCAGGGGGCCGTAGTCAGCCCCAGCATTTT; cdr3_aa: CASSPGGRSQPQHF
clone_size: many; cdr3_length: 15; j_call: TRBJ2-7; v_call: TRBV6-1; d_call: NA; cdr3_nt: TGTGCCAGCTCCCTCGTGGCAGGGCCAAGATACGAGCAGTACTTC; cdr3_aa: CASSLVAGPRYEQYF
clone_size: many; cdr3_length: 16; j_call: TRBJ2-4; v_call: TRBV4-1; d_call: NA; cdr3_nt: TGCGCCAGCAGCCAGCGGGCCCTCCTAGCCAAAAACATTCAGTACTTC; cdr3_aa: CASSQRALLAKNIQYF
clone_size: NA; cdr3_length: 11; j_call: TRBJ1-2; v_call: TRBV20-1; d_call: NA; cdr3_nt: TGCAGTGCCAATGACGGTTATGGCTACACCTTC; cdr3_aa: CSANDGYGYTF
clone_size: many; cdr3_length: 13; j_call: TRBJ2-7; v_call: TRBV11-2; d_call: TRBD1; cdr3_nt: TGTGCCAGCAGCGTGGGACAGGACTACGAGCAGTACTTC; cdr3_aa: CASSVGQDYEQYF
clone_size: NA; cdr3_length: 16; j_call: TRBJ2-5; v_call: TRBV28; d_call: TRBD2; cdr3_nt: TGTGCCAGCAGTTTACAAATTACTAGCGGGGGACAGACCCAGTACTTC; cdr3_aa: CASSLQITSGGQTQYF
clone_size: many; cdr3_length: 16; j_call: TRBJ1-6; v_call: TRBV12-3/TRBV12-4; d_call: NA; cdr3_nt: TGTGCCAGCAGTCCCCGACAGGTGGGCTATAATTCACCCCTCCACTTT; cdr3_aa: CASSPRQVGYNSPLHF
clone_size: NA; cdr3_length: 14; j_call: TRBJ1-6; v_call: TRBV6-5; d_call: TRBD1; cdr3_nt: TGTGCTAGCAGTTACGACAGGGAGAACTCACTCCTCCACTTT; cdr3_aa: CASSYDRENSLLHF
clone_size: few; cdr3_length: 15; j_call: TRBJ2-7; v_call: TRBV6-1; d_call: NA; cdr3_nt: TGTGCCAGCAGTGAGGGGGACGGAAGATTTTACGAGCAGTACTTC; cdr3_aa: CASSEGDGRFYEQYF
clone_size: NA; cdr3_length: 14; j_call: TRBJ2-2; v_call: TRBV24-1; d_call: NA; cdr3_nt: TGTGCCACCAGTGACGAGCCGGACACCGGGGAGCTGTTTTTT; cdr3_aa: CATSDEPDTGELFF
clone_size: many; cdr3_length: 14; j_call: TRBJ1-1; v_call: TRBV7-3; d_call: NA; cdr3_nt: TGTGCCAGCAGCTCGAACCGGGGAAACACTGAAGCTTTCTTT; cdr3_aa: CASSSNRGNTEAFF
clone_size: many; cdr3_length: 16; j_call: TRBJ2-7; v_call: TRBV27; d_call: TRBD2; cdr3_nt: TGTGCCAGCAGTTTATGGTCGGGGGGGGCGTTTGGCGAGCAGTACTTC; cdr3_aa: CASSLWSGGAFGEQYF
clone_size: many; cdr3_length: 16; j_call: TRBJ1-1; v_call: TRBV6-1; d_call: TRBD1; cdr3_nt: TGTGCCAGCAGTCGCTCCGACAGGGTGGCGAACACTGAAGCTTTCTTT; cdr3_aa: CASSRSDRVANTEAFF
clone_size: few; cdr3_length: 21; j_call: TRBJ2-5; v_call: TRBV7-2; d_call: NA; cdr3_nt: TGTGCCGGCAGCTTAGTCGCCCGGGACAGGATGAGGAGCGGGAGTTCGGTGACCCAGTACTTC; cdr3_aa: CAGSLVARDRMRSGSSVTQYF
clone_size: few; cdr3_length: 16; j_call: TRBJ1-1; v_call: TRBV19; d_call: NA; cdr3_nt: TGTGCCAGTAGTGCGATCCGGGGCGCGGGGAACACTGAAGCTTTCTTT; cdr3_aa: CASSAIRGAGNTEAFF
clone_size: many; cdr3_length: 16; j_call: TRBJ2-5; v_call: TRBV5-4; d_call: TRBD2; cdr3_nt: TGTGCCAGCAGCTTGGGTAGCGGGGGGTTCGGAGAGACCCAGTACTTC; cdr3_aa: CASSLGSGGFGETQYF
clone_size: many; cdr3_length: 15; j_call: TRBJ1-6; v_call: TRBV5-1; d_call: NA; cdr3_nt: TGCGCCAGCAGCTTGGCTGGGCCTAGGGATTCACCCCTCCACTTT; cdr3_aa: CASSLAGPRDSPLHF
clone_size: NA; cdr3_length: 12; j_call: TRBJ1-1; v_call: TRBV20-1; d_call: NA; cdr3_nt: TGCAGTCCCTCTTCGGTGAACACTGAAGCTTTCTTT; cdr3_aa: CSPSSVNTEAFF
clone_size: many; cdr3_length: 12; j_call: TRBJ1-2; v_call: TRBV30; d_call: NA; cdr3_nt: TGTGCCTGTGCCCGGGGGGGTTATGGTTACACCTTC; cdr3_aa: CACARGGYGYTF
clone_size: NA; cdr3_length: 15; j_call: TRBJ1-1; v_call: TRBV6-5; d_call: NA; cdr3_nt: TGTGCCAGCAGTTATAGTAAAGGGTGGGCCTTTGAAGCTTTCTTT; cdr3_aa: CASSYSKGWAFEAFF
clone_size: many; cdr3_length: 15; j_call: TRBJ2-7; v_call: TRBV6-1; d_call: NA; cdr3_nt: TGTGCCAGCAGTGTTTCCGGGACATTAACCTACGAGCAGTACTTC; cdr3_aa: CASSVSGTLTYEQYF
clone_size: many; cdr3_length: 13; j_call: TRBJ1-2; v_call: TRBV20-1; d_call: NA; cdr3_nt: TGCAGTGCTAGCGGGGGGCGAAACTATGGCTACACCTTC; cdr3_aa: CSASGGRNYGYTF
clone_size: NA; cdr3_length: 15; j_call: TRBJ2-6; v_call: TRBV27; d_call: NA; cdr3_nt: TGTGCCAGCTGGGAGGGGGGGCCTGGGGCCAACGTCCTGACTTTC; cdr3_aa: CASWEGGPGANVLTF
clone_size: NA; cdr3_length: 12; j_call: TRBJ1-2; v_call: TRBV27; d_call: TRBD1; cdr3_nt: TGTGCCAGCAGTATGACGACAGGGCATTACACCTTC; cdr3_aa: CASSMTTGHYTF
clone_size: many; cdr3_length: 14; j_call: TRBJ1-1; v_call: TRBV29-1; d_call: NA; cdr3_nt: TGCAGCGTTGAAAGCCCCAGTATGAACACTGAAGCTTTCTTT; cdr3_aa: CSVESPSMNTEAFF
clone_size: many; cdr3_length: 13; j_call: TRBJ1-3; v_call: TRBV12-3/TRBV12-4; d_call: NA; cdr3_nt: TGTGCCAGCAGAATATACTCTGGAAACACCATATATTTT; cdr3_aa: CASRIYSGNTIYF
clone_size: NA; cdr3_length: 14; j_call: TRBJ1-1; v_call: TRBV15; d_call: NA; cdr3_nt: TGTGCCACCAGCCCGTTCGGGAGAGCCTTGGACGCTTTCTTT; cdr3_aa: CATSPFGRALDAFF
clone_size: many; cdr3_length: 13; j_call: TRBJ2-7; v_call: TRBV27; d_call: NA; cdr3_nt: TGTGCCAGCAGGGCTCAGTCACTATACGAGCAGTACTTC; cdr3_aa: CASRAQSLYEQYF
clone_size: few; cdr3_length: 12; j_call: TRBJ2-5; v_call: TRBV6-1; d_call: NA; cdr3_nt: TGTGCCAGCAGTGTTACGGGAGAGACCCAGTACTTC; cdr3_aa: CASSVTGETQYF
clone_size: many; cdr3_length: 16; j_call: TRBJ1-5; v_call: TRBV28; d_call: NA; cdr3_nt: TGTGCCAGCAGTTTATTTCGCTTACGGGAGGTCCAGCCCCAGCATTTT; cdr3_aa: CASSLFRLREVQPQHF
clone_size: NA; cdr3_length: 12; j_call: TRBJ1-1; v_call: TRBV6-1; d_call: NA; cdr3_nt: TGTGCCAGCTCGGTTTCCGGCACTGAAGCTTTCTTT; cdr3_aa: CASSVSGTEAFF
clone_size: many; cdr3_length: 15; j_call: TRBJ1-1; v_call: TRBV13; d_call: NA; cdr3_nt: TGTGCCAGCAGCCCCCGGACAGTGACGAACACTGAAGCTTTCTTT; cdr3_aa: CASSPRTVTNTEAFF
clone_size: many; cdr3_length: 14; j_call: TRBJ1-2; v_call: TRBV27; d_call: NA; cdr3_nt: TGTGCCAGCAGTTTAAGGGCCGAATTCTATGCCTACACCTTC; cdr3_aa: CASSLRAEFYAYTF
clone_size: many; cdr3_length: 14; j_call: TRBJ1-1; v_call: TRBV11-3; d_call: TRBD1; cdr3_nt: TGTGCCAGCAGCTTGACAGGGTCGAGCACTGAAGCTTTCTTT; cdr3_aa: CASSLTGSSTEAFF
clone_size: many; cdr3_length: 14; j_call: TRBJ2-7; v_call: TRBV28; d_call: TRBD2; cdr3_nt: TGTGCCAGCAGTCCCGGACTAGCGCCCTACGAGCAGTACTTC; cdr3_aa: CASSPGLAPYEQYF